The T cell receptor beta chain described here comes from a study of blood T cell repertoires in COVID-19. Turning to the study itself: The samples span acute and convalescent COVID-19 from the United States, Italy and Spain. Sources were T cells, B-cell-depleted T cells, or PBMCs; the material itself was cDNA or gDNA.

Participants came from 20 to 25 US areas, aged about 18 to 100 years. In assigning cohorts, the study relied on participant-reported clinical history. The length of the CDR3 is 20 residues. V was clipped by 4 bases and J by 0 bases; unmatched bases: 17. CDR1 is LGHNA, CDR2 YNFKEQ, per germline. The assay was immunoSEQ multiplex PCR, and TCRdb's table has in-frame clones only and misses some. The repertoire holds about 170,000 clones, with about 91% as singletons. Sequenced sample: PBMCs or T cells enriched from blood (not recorded which). This TCR was sampled from a woman under 30 who had recovered from COVID-19. V gene TRBV4-2 combines with J gene TRBJ2-3, with 9 bases fitting TRBD2. The CDR3 reads CASSPARGTSLLKSTDTQYF. CDR3 coding DNA: TGTGCCAGCAGCCCCGCCCGGGGGACTAGCCTACTGAAAAGCACAGATACGCAGTATTTT.